The text below deals with one TCR beta chain. Its cognate antigen has yet to be identified. No qualities accompany the bases; no much larger clone lies one base away. Its CDR3 holds 17 amino acids, cysteine through phenylalanine. Just CDR3 DNA is preserved here, 51 bases in frame from base 1. CDR1 and CDR2 (SGHTA, FQGNSA) derive from the germline V gene. Unmatched junction bases come to 8, with V trimmed by 1 base and J by 2 bases. This sample is part of a study of blood T cells in healthy people across ages (dated by TCRdb to the mid-2010s). Regarding the study in general: In model experiments, template switching captured about one uniquely barcoded TCR beta cDNA molecule for every two T cells. To track age-related changes in TCR beta repertoire diversity, the study relied on deep sequencing normalized with unique cDNA molecular identifiers. Four age groups were formed from the donors: young (average around 15 years), middle-aged (approximately 42), aged (roughly 56) and long-lived (less than 85). To avoid experimental bias, donors of different ages were randomly spread across the sequencing lanes. Using the same blood draw, the study looked at two additional independent replicas of 1 million unique cDNA reads for two donors, one aged 18 to 30 and the other aged 80 or older. General study outcomes and caveats: Bulk unsorted PBMC profiling prevented conclusive comparison of naive and antigen-experienced compartments. Estimates of total diversity based on one million sequenced T cells were regarded as lower bounds and as underestimates. Compared with the aged group, the long-lived group had more naive CD4+ T cells, fewer expanded clones and increased TCR diversity, a pattern suggesting age selection. There was a strong correlation between observed TCR beta diversity and the percentage of naive T cells measured by flow cytometry. Observed TCR beta diversity per million T cells fell roughly linearly with age, and a significant reduction was already apparent by age roughly 41. Because donor CMV infection status was unknown, age-related changes in expanded clonotypes were potentially confounded.

The library was made by 5' RACE. These reads were obtained on an Illumina HiSeq 2500. A second PCR of roughly 7 to 11 cycles was run with a J-beta primer mix and a sample-barcoded 5' primer. A template-switch 5' adaptor carrying 12 random nucleotides introduced a unique molecular identifier onto each TCR beta cDNA molecule. Each sample yielded at least 3 million CDR3-containing paired-end reads. The Mint cDNA synthesis kit, primed by a TRBC-specific oligonucleotide, was used to synthesize first-strand cDNA from all RNA. Following uracil-DNA glycosylase treatment, a first 18-cycle PCR with universal primers M1SS and BC2_uni_R was performed on all cDNA. The paper's data handling went like this. Normalization of each sample was performed by random selection of 1 million high-quality reads, each carrying a distinct molecular identifier. Instead of being binned into consensus sequences, reads with shared molecular identifiers were discarded. MiTCR, with a Q25 quality threshold and the strictest error-elimination algorithm, was used for CDR3 identification, clonotype clustering and error correction. Lower-bound total TCR beta diversity was estimated with a nonparametric unseen species model using Euler transformation. In TCRdb, the public reads were trimmed at Q25 with fastp and aligned with MiXCR, with productive beta chains retained. Each entry is one CDR3 protein sequence, shown with its most common DNA and genes. It is TCRdb's table, rather than the study itself, that gives the V and J calls and clone size. Recorded for this sample are about 720,000 distinct CDR3 sequences; approximately 22% of them occurred a single time. Together, the top ten hold less than 25% of the sample.

Systemically healthy Caucasian individuals from Russia, over 30 in total and aged about 6 to 90 years, were included as donors. Each donor gave 8 to 10 milliliters of peripheral blood, drawn into EDTA-treated Vacutainer tubes. Ficoll-Paque density-gradient centrifugation was used to isolate PBMCs, with at least 7 million per sample. Total RNA, at least 5 micrograms per sample, was extracted from PBMCs with Trizol reagent. For every donor, flow cytometry on a PBMC aliquot measured the percentage of naive CD45RAhigh/CD27high T cells. The receptor's source is a man between 65 and 79 years old in good health. Sequencing input: blood. The chain was built from TRBV7-2 and TRBJ2-3; 8 middle bases align to TRBD2. The nucleotides are TGTGCCAGCAGCTTAGTGCCTAGCGGGTTACCCACAGATACGCAGTATTTT. Its translation reads: CASSLVPSGLPTDTQYF.